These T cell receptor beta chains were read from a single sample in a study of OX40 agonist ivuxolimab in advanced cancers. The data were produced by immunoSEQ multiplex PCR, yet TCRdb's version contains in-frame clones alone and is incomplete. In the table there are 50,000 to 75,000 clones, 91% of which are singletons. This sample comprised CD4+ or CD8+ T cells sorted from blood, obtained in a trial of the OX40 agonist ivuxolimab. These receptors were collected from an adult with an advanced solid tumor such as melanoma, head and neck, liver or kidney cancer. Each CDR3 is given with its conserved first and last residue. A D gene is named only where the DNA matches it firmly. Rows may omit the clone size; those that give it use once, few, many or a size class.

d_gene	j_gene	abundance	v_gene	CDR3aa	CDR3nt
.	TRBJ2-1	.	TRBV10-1	CASSDRGLRSREQFF	TGCGCCAGCAGTGACCGAGGACTTCGATCTCGTGAGCAGTTCTTC
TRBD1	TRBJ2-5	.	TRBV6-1	CASSFRQGKETQYF	TGTGCCAGCAGTTTCCGACAGGGAAAAGAGACCCAGTACTTC
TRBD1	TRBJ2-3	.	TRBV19	CASSIRGQGAVDTQYF	TGTGCCAGTAGTATTCGTGGACAGGGGGCCGTAGATACGCAGTATTTT
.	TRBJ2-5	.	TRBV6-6	CASSPRTVQETQYF	TGTGCCAGCAGTCCGAGGACAGTCCAAGAGACCCAGTACTTC
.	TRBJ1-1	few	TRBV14	CASARLVGEAFF	TGTGCCAGCGCTCGGTTGGTCGGGGAAGCTTTCTTT
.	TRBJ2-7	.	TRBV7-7	CASSQGRNGQYF	TGTGCTAGCAGCCAGGGCCGTAATGGGCAGTACTTC
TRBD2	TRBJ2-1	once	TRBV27	CASSPDPGTSGRLANEQFF	TGTGCCAGCAGTCCCGACCCCGGGACTAGCGGGAGGTTGGCAAATGAGCAGTTCTTC
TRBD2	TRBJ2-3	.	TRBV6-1	CASSERGTSGSVTDTQYF	TGTGCCAGCAGTGAAAGAGGGACTAGCGGGAGCGTCACAGATACGCAGTATTTT
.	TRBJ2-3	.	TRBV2	CASSGAGQLGTDTQYF	TGTGCCAGCAGTGGAGCCGGGCAGTTAGGCACAGATACGCAGTATTTT
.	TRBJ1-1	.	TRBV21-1	CASSIARPPHREYPEAFF	TGTGCCAGCAGCATTGCGCGACCGCCTCATCGGGAGTACCCTGAAGCTTTCTTT
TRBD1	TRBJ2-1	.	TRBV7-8	CASSLVRTGGPYNEQFF	TGTGCCAGCAGCTTAGTCCGGACAGGGGGCCCCTACAATGAGCAGTTCTTC
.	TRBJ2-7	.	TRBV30	CAWSLQSYEQYF	TGTGCCTGGAGTTTACAGTCCTACGAGCAGTACTTC
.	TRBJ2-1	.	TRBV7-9	CASSDDVGMKFF	TGTGCCAGCAGCGACGACGTGGGCATGAAGTTCTTC
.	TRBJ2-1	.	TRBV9	CASSVETGEGWDEQFF	TGTGCCAGCAGCGTAGAGACGGGAGAGGGGTGGGATGAGCAGTTCTTC
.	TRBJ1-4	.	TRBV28	CASFPQGREKLFF	TGTGCCAGCTTTCCCCAGGGAAGGGAAAAACTGTTTTTT
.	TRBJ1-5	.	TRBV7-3	CASSLGRGNSNQPQHF	TGTGCCAGCAGCTTGGGGCGGGGCAATAGCAATCAGCCCCAGCATTTT
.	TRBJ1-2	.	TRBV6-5	CASSYSGVAGGYTF	TGTGCCAGCAGTTACTCGGGGGTGGCCGGCGGCTACACCTTC
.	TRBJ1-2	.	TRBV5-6	CASSSTGRTYGYTF	TGTGCCAGCAGCTCTACAGGACGAACCTATGGCTACACCTTC
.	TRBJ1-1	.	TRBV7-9	CASSLGGWQMNTEAFF	TGTGCCAGCAGCTTAGGGGGATGGCAGATGAACACTGAAGCTTTCTTT
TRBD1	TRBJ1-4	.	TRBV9	CASRETPGQAEKLFF	TGTGCCAGCAGGGAGACTCCGGGACAGGCTGAAAAACTGTTTTTT
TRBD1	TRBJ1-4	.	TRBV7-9	CASSLGDRGEKLFF	TGTGCCAGCAGCTTAGGGGACAGGGGTGAAAAACTGTTTTTT
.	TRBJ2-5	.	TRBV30	CAWRPANRLLQETQYF	TGTGCCTGGAGGCCAGCGAACCGGCTACTCCAAGAGACCCAGTACTTC
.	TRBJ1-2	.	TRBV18	CASSRGREKSIALNYGYTF	TGTGCCAGCTCACGTGGCCGGGAAAAAAGCATTGCTCTCAACTATGGCTACACCTTC
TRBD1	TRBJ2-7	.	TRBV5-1	CASSPDRVYEQYF	TGCGCCAGCAGCCCCGACAGGGTGTACGAGCAGTACTTC
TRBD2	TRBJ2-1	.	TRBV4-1	CASSQSSGRALNNEQFF	TGCGCCAGCAGCCAATCTAGCGGGAGGGCCCTGAACAATGAGCAGTTCTTC
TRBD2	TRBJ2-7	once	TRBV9	CASSVDLAGIYEQYF	TGTGCCAGCAGCGTAGATCTAGCGGGAATCTACGAGCAGTACTTC
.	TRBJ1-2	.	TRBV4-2	CASSQTGLYGYTF	TGTGCCAGCAGCCAAACAGGGCTATATGGCTACACCTTC
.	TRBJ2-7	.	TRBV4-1	CASSQEVHEQYF	TGCGCCAGCAGCCAAGAAGTCCACGAGCAGTACTTC
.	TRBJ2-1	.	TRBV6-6	CASSDWSSYNEQFF	TGTGCCAGCTCGGACTGGAGCTCCTACAATGAGCAGTTCTTC
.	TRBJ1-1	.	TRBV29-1	CSVLTGTMNTEAFF	TGCAGCGTCCTGACAGGAACTATGAACACTGAAGCTTTCTTT
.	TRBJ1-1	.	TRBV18	CASSPAQGYTEAFF	TGTGCCAGCTCACCAGCTCAGGGGTACACTGAAGCTTTCTTT
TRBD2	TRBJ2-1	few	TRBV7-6	CASSLFGREGEQFF	TGTGCCAGCAGCTTATTCGGGCGGGAGGGTGAGCAGTTCTTC
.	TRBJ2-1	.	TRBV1	CTSSQWREGRGDEQFF	TGCACCAGCAGCCAATGGAGGGAGGGCCGGGGCGATGAGCAGTTCTTC
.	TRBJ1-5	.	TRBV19	CASSSPSGWLQHF	TGTGCCAGTAGTAGCCCCTCCGGATGGCTCCAGCATTTT
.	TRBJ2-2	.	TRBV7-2	CASSLARRGTGELFF	TGTGCCAGCAGCTTAGCGAGGAGGGGCACCGGGGAGCTGTTTTTT
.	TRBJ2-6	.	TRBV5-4	CASSPTLTQSGANVLTF	TGTGCCAGCAGCCCTACTCTTACGCAATCTGGGGCCAACGTCCTGACTTTC
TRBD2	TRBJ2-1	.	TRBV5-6	CASSGGSGRAPYEQFF	TGTGCCAGCAGCGGGGGTAGCGGGAGGGCACCCTATGAGCAGTTCTTC
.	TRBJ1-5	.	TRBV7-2	CASSAWDLQPQHF	TGTGCCAGCAGCGCCTGGGATCTTCAGCCCCAGCATTTT
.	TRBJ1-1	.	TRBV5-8	CASSLVRPEAFF	TGTGCCAGCAGCTTGGTCAGACCTGAAGCTTTCTTT
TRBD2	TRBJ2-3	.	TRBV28	CASSLGRLAGRTDTQYF	TGTGCCAGCAGTTTAGGTAGGCTAGCGGGACGCACAGATACGCAGTATTTT
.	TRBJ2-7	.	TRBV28	CASSLLYGEEAYEQYF	TGTGCCAGCAGTTTACTCTACGGGGAAGAAGCCTACGAGCAGTACTTC
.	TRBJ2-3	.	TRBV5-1	CASRDRDTDTQYF	TGCGCCAGCAGGGACAGAGACACAGATACGCAGTATTTT
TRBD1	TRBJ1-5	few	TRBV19	CASSVGTGGGQPQHF	TGTGCCAGTAGTGTAGGGACAGGCGGCGGGCAGCCCCAGCATTTT
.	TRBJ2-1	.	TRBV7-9	CASSLGFGSLGEQFF	TGTGCCAGCAGCTTAGGGTTCGGCAGTTTAGGCGAGCAGTTCTTC
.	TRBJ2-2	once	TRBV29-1	CSAIYGPGTITGELFF	TGCAGCGCCATCTATGGACCCGGGACCATTACCGGGGAGCTGTTTTTT
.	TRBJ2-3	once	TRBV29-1	CSVEVDGSTDTQYF	TGCAGCGTTGAAGTAGACGGGAGCACAGATACGCAGTATTTT
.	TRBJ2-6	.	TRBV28	CASSLDTGANVLTF	TGTGCCAGCAGTTTGGACACTGGGGCCAACGTCCTGACTTTC
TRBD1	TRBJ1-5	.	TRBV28	CASRPDRGNQPQHF	TGTGCCAGCAGGCCGGACAGGGGGAATCAGCCCCAGCATTTT
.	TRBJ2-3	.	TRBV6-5	CASSYLPPPPTDTQYF	TGTGCCAGCAGTTACTTGCCCCCTCCGCCCACAGATACGCAGTATTTT
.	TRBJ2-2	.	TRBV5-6	CASSLGLSTGELFF	TGTGCCAGCAGCTTGGGGTTGAGCACCGGGGAGCTGTTTTTT
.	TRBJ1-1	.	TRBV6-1	CASSESPSTGTEAFF	TGTGCCAGCAGTGAAAGCCCATCCACGGGCACTGAAGCTTTCTTT
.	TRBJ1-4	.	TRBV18	CASSPRGITNEKLFF	TGTGCCAGCTCACCACGGGGGATTACTAATGAAAAACTGTTTTTT
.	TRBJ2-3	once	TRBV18	CASSLKVYTDTQYF	TGTGCCAGCTCACTCAAGGTCTACACAGATACGCAGTATTTT
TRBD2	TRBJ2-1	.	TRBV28	CASRSGTSGRNEQFF	TGTGCCAGCAGATCCGGGACTAGCGGGCGTAATGAGCAGTTCTTC
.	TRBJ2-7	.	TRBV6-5	CASSYVASYEQYF	TGTGCCAGCAGTTACGTGGCTTCCTACGAGCAGTACTTC
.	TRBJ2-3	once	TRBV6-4	CASSPRWTDTQYF	TGTGCCAGCAGCCCGAGGTGGACAGATACGCAGTATTTT
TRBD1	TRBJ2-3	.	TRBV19	CASSIPAGGSTDTQYF	TGTGCCAGTAGTATTCCCGCAGGGGGAAGCACAGATACGCAGTATTTT
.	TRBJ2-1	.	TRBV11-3	CASSPTGGTRGYNEQFF	TGTGCCAGCAGCCCCACAGGGGGGACTAGAGGATACAATGAGCAGTTCTTC
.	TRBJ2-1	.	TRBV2	CASSEVAVSYNEQFF	TGTGCCAGCAGTGAAGTAGCGGTCTCCTACAATGAGCAGTTCTTC